Below are 8 T cell receptor beta chains sequenced from a single sample in a study of blood T cell repertoires in COVID-19. The assay was immunoSEQ multiplex PCR, and TCRdb's table has in-frame clones only and misses some. This table has 100,000 to 150,000 clones, approximately 85% appearing once. The sequenced material came from peripheral blood. Receptor source: a woman over 75 with COVID-19, enrolled during active disease.

The rearrangement uses TRBV2 and TRBJ2-7; 11 positions match TRBD1. Per the germline V gene, CDR1 is SNHLY and CDR2 is FYNNEI. The ends lost 6 bases at V and 3 bases at J; junction bases unmatched: 4. The CDR3 extends over 14 amino acids. Here the CDR3 reads CASRSGTGGYEQYF. The DNA of the CDR3 is TGTGCCAGCAGGTCCGGGACAGGGGGCTACGAGCAGTACTTC.

V usage is TRBV3-1 (or the pseudogene TRBV3-2) and J usage is TRBJ1-1; 7 bases map to TRBD1. J gave up 4 bases and V 0 bases, and 5 bases lay outside the gene matches. The CDR3 runs 15 residues. From germline, CDR1 is LGHDT and CDR2 YNNKEL (reference sequence). This CDR3 reads CASSQDVRQGTEAFF. The CDR3 DNA reads TGTGCCAGCAGCCAAGATGTGAGACAGGGCACTGAAGCTTTCTTT.

This rearrangement joins TRBV9 to TRBJ2-2, with D perhaps matching TRBD2 (5 bases). Trimming shortened V by 4 bases and J by 3 bases, and 22 bases separated the two germline ends. The CDR3 has 18 residues. The germline V gene encodes CDR1 SGDLS and CDR2 YYNGEE. The DNA of the CDR3 is TGTGCCAGCAGCTCCCCAGGACGGGATAGGCGGTACACCGGGGAGCTGTTTTTT. It specifies CASSSPGRDRRYTGELFF. The full variable domain, rest sourced from reference TRBV9 and TRBJ2-2, is DSGVTQTPKHLITATGQRVTLRCSPRSGDLSVYWYQQSLDQGLQFLIQYYNGEERAKGNILERFSAQQFPDLHSELNLSSLELGDSALYFCASSSPGRDRRYTGELFFGEGSRLTVL.

The rearrangement uses TRBV5-4 and TRBJ2-7; TRBD1 agrees at 7 bases. J lost 4 bases, V lost 5 bases, and 9 bases had no gene match. Germline CDR1 reads SGHNT; CDR2 reads YYREEE (reference sequence). This CDR3 is built from 14 residues. Written as DNA, the CDR3 is TGTGCCAGCAGACCCGGGACAGAAAAATACGAGCAGTACTTC. It specifies CASRPGTEKYEQYF.

The chain uses TRBV5-6 and TRBJ2-2; D is possibly TRBD1 (5 bases). Trimming stripped 0 bases from V and 7 bases from J, with 10 bases between. The CDR3 has 14 residues. Germline CDR1 SGHDT, CDR2 YYEEEE. CDR3 nucleotides: TGTGCCAGCAGCTTGGTTGGGGCTGGCGGGGAGCTGTTTTTT. This sequence encodes CASSLVGAGGELFF.

This clone was detected only once. J is TRBJ2-6 and V is TRBV11-2, with 7 bases aligning to TRBD2. The CDR3 is 19 residues long. Trimming took 4 bases from V and 2 from J; bases not matched to a gene: 14. Germline CDR1 and CDR2: SGHAT and FQNNGV. CDR3 sequence: CASSSPGGTALAGANVLTF. Here the CDR3 DNA reads TGTGCCAGCAGCTCCCCCGGGGGGACTGCCCTGGCTGGGGCCAACGTCCTGACTTTC.

The chain joins TRBV11-1 to TRBJ2-7; possibly TRBD1 for D (5 bases). V gave up 3 bases and J gave up 3 bases, with 18 bases separating them. This CDR3 comprises 16 residues. Germline CDR1 reads SGHAT; CDR2 reads FQDESV (reference sequence). CDR3 DNA sequence: TGTGCCAGCAGCTTCGGTCAGGACATCAACCTCTACGAGCAGTACTTC. Translated, it gives CASSFGQDINLYEQYF.

This chain connects TRBV11-1 to TRBJ1-5, with 8 nucleotides matching TRBD1. Germline assignment: CDR1 SGHAT and CDR2 FQDESV (reference sequence). J was trimmed by 7 bases and V by 4 bases; bases with no gene match: 3. The CDR3 loop spans 13 amino acids. In nucleotides, the CDR3 is TGTGCCAGCAGCTCGGACAGGGAGCAGCCCCAGCATTTT. Translated, it gives CASSSDREQPQHF.